The 30 T cell receptor beta chains reported below all come from one sample, sequenced in a study of T cell repertoires in cytomegalovirus infection. For these TCRs, the target antigens are not known. From the reads, TCRdb called clonotypes with MiXCR, one entry per CDR3 protein. The repertoire holds approximately 1,000,000 distinct CDR3 sequences, with 25% to 40% as singletons. The source material was cultured CD8+ T cells from PBMCs, sampled from culture after CMV antigen stimulation. The receptors come from a human donor in good health (CMV status not recorded). Some clones in this sample may be carry-over from other donors' samples.

This clonotype was observed a few times. The chain combines TRBV6-2 or TRBV6-3 with TRBJ2-3; D tentatively reads TRBD1 or TRBD2 (5 bases each). This CDR3 contains 16 residues. The V and J ends lost 5 bases and 2 bases respectively, with 17 bases between them. Germline assignment: CDR1 MNHEY and CDR2 SVGEGT. In nucleotides, the CDR3 is TGTGCCAGCAGTCAACTGGTGGGACCTAACACAGATACGCAGTATTTT. Protein product: CASSQLVGPNTDTQYF.

This clonotype has ten or more counts. The chain carries TRBV7-6 and TRBJ1-2; the match to TRBD1 covers 10 bases. CDR3 length: 14 residues. Trimming took 5 bases from V and 5 from J; bases not matched to a gene: 5. Germline CDR1 reads SGHVS; CDR2 reads FNYEAQ. CDR3 sequence: CASSPRTGGYGYTF. The CDR3 nucleotides read TGTGCCAGCAGCCCCCGGACAGGGGGGTATGGCTACACCTTC.

The chain joins TRBV6-2 or TRBV6-3 to TRBJ1-6; TRBD1 aligns across 9 bases. CDR3 size: 20 residues. The germline V gene encodes CDR1 MNHEY and CDR2 SVGEGT. V lost 0 bases and J lost 0; bases outside the gene matches: 9. Here the CDR3 reads CASSYSTGTGISSYNSPLHF. CDR3 bases: TGTGCCAGCAGTTACTCAACCGGGACAGGGATTAGCTCCTATAATTCACCCCTCCACTTT.

The chain links TRBV4-1 to TRBJ1-6; D may be TRBD1 (6 bases). Germline CDR1 MGHRA, CDR2 YSYEKL. With 0 bases removed from V and 4 bases from J, the gap between germline ends came to 16 bases. The CDR3 totals 18 residues. The chain's CDR3 is CASSQEGDIRLYNSPLHF. CDR3 DNA: TGCGCCAGCAGCCAAGAAGGGGACATCAGGTTATATAATTCACCCCTCCACTTT.

This clonotype was found a few times. This chain links TRBV6-6 with TRBJ2-3, with D tentatively TRBD1 (5 bases). V was trimmed by 0 bases and J by 0 bases, leaving 7 bases between them. This CDR3 is 15 amino acids long. CDR1 is MNHNY, CDR2 SVGAGI, per germline (reference sequence). The CDR3 bases are TGTGCCAGCAGTTACTCGACAGTAAGCACAGATACGCAGTATTTT. Translation gives CASSYSTVSTDTQYF.

This clonotype was recorded at least ten times. This sequence joins TRBV12-3 or TRBV12-4 and TRBJ2-4, with a possible D match to TRBD1 (5 bases). The CDR3 extends over 14 amino acids. The V and J ends lost 6 bases and 5 bases respectively, with 14 bases between them. CDR3 coding DNA: TGTGCCAGCAGATCCCCTGACAGACAAAACATTCAGTACTTC. Protein sequence: CASRSPDRQNIQYF.

This CDR3 is CASSQPGTGATNEKLFF. The CDR3 nucleotides are TGTGCCAGCAGCCAACCAGGGACAGGGGCAACTAATGAAAAACTGTTTTTT. The genes are TRBV4-2 and TRBJ1-4, with 10 bases fitting TRBD1. Germline CDR1 and CDR2: LGHNA and YNFKEQ. The V and J ends lost 2 bases and 0 bases, in that order; junction bases with no gene match: 3. The CDR3 covers 17 residues.

This clonotype has just a few counts. J is TRBJ2-7 and V is TRBV27; 8 nucleotides line up with TRBD2. The CDR3 contains 15 residues. Germline-derived CDR1 and CDR2 are MNHEY and SMNVEV (reference sequence). After removal of 5 bases from V and 2 bases from J, the junction contained 8 bases not matched to a gene. The CDR3 region is CASSAHGGAAYEQYF. CDR3 nucleotide sequence: TGTGCCAGCAGTGCACACGGGGGGGCCGCCTACGAGCAGTACTTC.

V is TRBV4-1 and J is TRBJ2-2, with TRBD1 identical over 7 bases. Losses at the gene ends were 0 bases for V and 6 bases for J; bases not matched to a gene: 22. The CDR3 covers 21 residues. Germline V gene lookup returns CDR1 MGHRA and CDR2 YSYEKL. The CDR3 DNA sequence: TGCGCCAGCAGCCAAGATACCGACCGGACGGGTGTCGGGCAGGGGGCCGGGGAGCTGTTTTTT. This sequence encodes CASSQDTDRTGVGQGAGELFF.

This clonotype was found a few times. This sequence joins TRBV9 and TRBJ2-3, with D maybe TRBD1 (6 bases). The CDR3 is made up of 15 amino acids. Trimming stripped 2 bases from V and 0 bases from J, with 10 bases between. Per the germline V gene, CDR1 is SGDLS and CDR2 is YYNGEE. The chain's CDR3 is CASSVRQASTDTQYF. CDR3 nucleotides: TGTGCCAGCAGCGTGCGACAGGCGAGCACAGATACGCAGTATTTT.

This clonotype was observed at least ten times. V usage is TRBV10-3 and J usage is TRBJ2-3; the D is unclear. The germline V and J ends were trimmed by 0 bases and 0 bases, with 13 bases remaining between them. This CDR3 has 17 residues. Germline CDR1 is ENHRY and CDR2 is SYGVKD. CDR3 region: CAISESTVTTSTDTQYF. For the CDR3, the DNA is TGTGCCATCAGTGAGTCCACTGTGACAACTAGCACAGATACGCAGTATTTT.

This chain links TRBV12-3 or TRBV12-4 with TRBJ2-5; D remains unclear. The CDR3 spans 15 residues. The ends were cut back, 3 bases at V and 4 bases at J, with 15 bases in the middle. The CDR3: CASSFHGRLGETQYF. The CDR3, as DNA: TGTGCCAGCAGTTTTCACGGCCGCCTGGGAGAGACCCAGTACTTC.

The rearrangement uses TRBV29-1 and TRBJ1-1; 8 bases line up with TRBD1. The junction had 6 bases not matched to a gene; V was cut back by 0 bases and J by 6 bases. CDR1 SQVTM and CDR2 ANQGSEA come from the germline V gene. This CDR3 is 14 amino acids long. As DNA, the CDR3 is TGCAGCGTTGAAGACGTGGGGACAGGCCCTGAAGCTTTCTTT. This sequence encodes CSVEDVGTGPEAFF.

Relative to its sample, this clonotype is medium-sized. The V and J genes are TRBV7-2 and TRBJ1-5; D unresolved. The CDR3 is 12 amino acids. The V gene's germline CDR1 is SGHTA and CDR2 FQGNSA. The V end was cut by 5 bases, the J end by 7 bases, with 9 bases between. CDR3 loop: CASSGNWQPQHF. The CDR3 nucleotides are TGTGCCAGCAGCGGCAACTGGCAGCCCCAGCATTTT.

As to this clonotype: Compared with germline, one end of the junction differs, possibly owing to a read error. The genes are TRBV25-1 and TRBJ2-5, with 10 positions matching TRBD2. The germline CDR1 and CDR2 sequences are MGHDK and SYGVNS. The CDR3 loop spans 13 amino acids. CDR3 nucleotides: TGTGCCAGCACTGAAGGACTAGCGGTACGCCAGTACTTC. It specifies CASTEGLAVRQYF. Drawing the rest from reference TRBV25-1 and TRBJ2-5, the complete variable domain is EADIYQTPRYLVIGTGKKITLECSQTMGHDKMYWYQQDPGMELHLIHYSYGVNSTEKGDLSSESTVSRIRTEHFPLTLESARPSHTSQYLCASTEGLAVRQYFGPGTRLLVL.

V is TRBV11-1 and J is TRBJ2-5, with 13 positions matching TRBD2. The CDR3 totals 19 residues. Trimming cost V 5 bases and J 0 bases; bases outside gene matches: 12. Per germline, CDR1 SGHAT and CDR2 FQDESV (reference sequence). CDR3 residues: CASSRTSGGVNPYQETQYF. The CDR3 DNA reads TGTGCCAGCAGCCGTACTAGCGGGGGGGTTAACCCGTACCAAGAGACCCAGTACTTC.

This clonotype was seen only a few times. A clone one base away is much larger, so this may be a read error. In nucleotides, the CDR3 is TGTGCCAGCAGCTTGAACGGGGGGATCACAGATACGCAGTATTTT. Translation gives CASSLNGGITDTQYF. The rearrangement links TRBV11-3 to TRBJ2-3; 7 bases line up with TRBD2. Per germline, CDR1 SGHNT and CDR2 YENEEA. There are 15 residues in the CDR3. Unmatched junction bases numbered 5, after V lost 3 bases and J lost 2 bases. Drawing the rest from reference TRBV11-3 and TRBJ2-3, the complete variable domain is EAGVVQSPRYKIIEKKQPVAFWCNPISGHNTLYWYLQNLGQGPELLIRYENEEAVDDSQLPKDRFSAERLKGVDSTLKIQPAELGDSAVYLCASSLNGGITDTQYFGPGTRLTVL.

The V call is TRBV7-4, the J call TRBJ2-1; tentatively, D is TRBD1 or TRBD2 (5 bases each). From germline, CDR1 is SGHVT and CDR2 SQSDAQ. Trimming took 5 bases from V and 10 from J, leaving 15 bases between them. This CDR3 comprises 13 residues. The CDR3 sequence: CASSGRDPEEQFF. CDR3 nucleotide sequence: TGTGCCAGCAGCGGCCGGGACCCTGAAGAGCAGTTCTTC.

This chain links TRBV29-1 with TRBJ1-5; D might be TRBD1 (5 bases). This CDR3 has 14 residues. Germline V gene data show CDR1 as SQVTM and CDR2 as ANQGSEA. V dropped 5 bases and J dropped 0 bases, with 11 bases sitting between them. The CDR3 reads CSVRSDSSNQPQHF. The DNA of the CDR3 is TGCAGCGTTCGTTCCGACAGTAGCAATCAGCCCCAGCATTTT.

This clonotype has a handful of counts. At one of its ends the junction is not consistent with the germline gene, which may arise from a read error. In DNA, the CDR3 is TGTGTCAGCAGCACGCCCGGGGGGGTGAACACTGAAGCTTTCTTT. Translating it yields CVSSTPGGVNTEAFF. This sequence joins TRBV7-9 and TRBJ1-1, with D perhaps TRBD1 (5 bases). The CDR3 runs 15 residues. Germline V gives CDR1 SEHNR, CDR2 FQNEAQ (reference sequence). Full variable domain (missing parts from reference TRBV7-9 and TRBJ1-1): DTGVSQNPRHKITKRGQNVTFRCDPISEHNRLYWYRQTLGQGPEFLTYFQNEAQLEKSRLLSDRFSAERPKGSFSTLEIQRTEQGDSAMYLCVSSTPGGVNTEAFFGQGTRLTVV.

About this clonotype itself: At one of its ends the junction is not consistent with the germline gene, which may arise from a read error. The gene calls are TRBV6-2 or TRBV6-3 and TRBJ1-1; D gene unclear. CDR1 is MNHEY, CDR2 SVGEGT, per germline. The CDR3 is 15 amino acids. For the CDR3, the DNA is TGTGTCAGCAGTTACTCATTTCTCCGGGATACTGAAGCTTTCTTT. It codes for CVSSYSFLRDTEAFF.

There are a few counts of this clonotype. The rearrangement joins TRBV7-9 to TRBJ2-1; D ambiguous. This CDR3 region has 14 residues. In germline, CDR1 is SEHNR, CDR2 FQNEAQ (reference sequence). V lost 4 bases and J 7 bases, leaving 14 bases between the germline ends. For the CDR3, the DNA is TGTGCCAGCAGCTCGCCGCGGAGTTTAAATGAGCAGTTCTTC. Its protein product is CASSSPRSLNEQFF.

The DNA for the CDR3 is TGTGCCAGCAGTGAAAAATTAGCGGGGGGCATACACCAAGAGACCCAGTACTTC. Its translation: CASSEKLAGGIHQETQYF. V is TRBV6-1 and J is TRBJ2-5; 10 bases match TRBD2. The ends lost 2 bases at V and 0 bases at J; junction bases unmatched: 9. Germline CDR1 is MNHNS and CDR2 is SASEGT. The CDR3 has 18 residues.

A single count supports this clonotype. V and J are TRBV27 and TRBJ2-1; 12 nucleotides line up with TRBD2. Germline V gene data show CDR1 as MNHEY and CDR2 as SMNVEV (reference sequence). The CDR3 contains 16 residues. J lost 6 bases, V lost 1 base, and 4 bases had no gene match. DNA of the CDR3: TGTGCCAGCAGTTTATGGCTAGCGGGGGGGAGCAATGAGCAGTTCTTC. Its translation is CASSLWLAGGSNEQFF.

This chain connects TRBV27 to TRBJ1-1, with D hard to call. V dropped 8 bases and J dropped 1 base, with 14 bases sitting between them. This CDR3 is built from 14 residues. CDR1 and CDR2 from the germline V gene are MNHEY and SMNVEV (reference sequence). The CDR3 spells CASRGPGRNTEAFF. The CDR3 nucleotides are TGTGCCAGCCGAGGGCCCGGGAGGAACACTGAAGCTTTCTTT.

The chain links TRBV20-1 to TRBJ2-7, with D uncertain. Germline lookup yields CDR1 DFQATT and CDR2 SNEGSKA (reference sequence). V lost 4 bases and J lost 5, with 15 bases in between. The CDR3 is 13 residues long. As DNA, the CDR3 is TGCAGTGCTAAGACCTGGCGCCGGAACGAGCAGTACGTC. Translating gives CSAKTWRRNEQYV.

The chain has TRBV15 and TRBJ2-1; 8 nucleotides align to TRBD1. Germline V gives CDR1 LNHNV, CDR2 YYDKDF (reference sequence). Trimming cost V 0 bases and J 4 bases; bases outside gene matches: 5. The CDR3 has 16 residues. This chain's CDR3 is CATSRDRTGLYNEQFF. The DNA of the CDR3 is TGTGCCACCAGCAGAGATAGGACAGGGCTATACAATGAGCAGTTCTTC.

This clonotype has a handful of counts. The chain links TRBV7-9 to TRBJ2-1, with 13 bases lining up with TRBD2. This CDR3 spans 14 amino acids. Germline V lookup: CDR1 SEHNR, CDR2 FQNEAQ (reference sequence). Trimming cost V 5 bases and J 14 bases; bases outside gene matches: 9. The CDR3 here is CASSPGLAGWGEFF. The CDR3 DNA reads TGTGCCAGCAGCCCGGGACTAGCGGGATGGGGGGAGTTCTTC.

The chain combines TRBV7-1 with TRBJ2-1, with TRBD1 identical over 7 bases. TRBV7-1 is an ORF, with its function uncertain. This CDR3 is 18 amino acids long. J was trimmed by 6 bases and V by 5 bases; bases with no gene match: 19. The DNA for the CDR3 is TGTGCCAGCAGCGGGTTTTCCCTCCGGGACAGCTTCCGCAATGAGCAGTTCTTC. It translates to CASSGFSLRDSFRNEQFF.

This clonotype was counted at least ten times. This rearrangement joins TRBV7-2 to TRBJ2-1; no clear D gene. Trimming stripped 1 base from V and 4 bases from J, with 8 bases between. This CDR3 has 14 amino acids. Germline V CDR1 and CDR2: SGHTA, FQGNSA. DNA of the CDR3: TGTGCCAGCAGCTTAGGGGATGGGTACAATGAGCAGTTCTTC. Protein product: CASSLGDGYNEQFF.